This entry describes one T cell receptor beta chain. The antigen is not known. This entry is derived from a study of shared clonotypes between healthy human individuals. Tens of thousands of T cell genomes, or around 300 ng DNA, went into unsorted PBMC replicate PCRs. Here immunoSEQ multiplex PCR was the method, and the copy in TCRdb shows in-frame clones only, minus some. The sample has about 480,000 clones; 79% are singletons. Genomic DNA of unsorted samples came from roughly 90 million PBMCs. The study, taken as a whole, reports: Having only a few donors restricted how much genetic and exposure-history diversity was captured.

Unmatched junction bases numbered 4, after V lost 4 bases and J lost 7 bases. This CDR3 is 14 amino acids long. Germline-derived CDR1 and CDR2 are SGHRS and YFSETQ. Specimen: PBMCs. The source is a middle-aged woman in good health. Some clones in this sample may be carry-over from other donors' samples. V gene TRBV5-1 combines with J gene TRBJ2-1; 11 positions match TRBD1. The CDR3 DNA reads as TGCGCCAGCAGCCCCGGACAGGGGGCGAATGAGCAGTTCTTC. This sequence encodes CASSPGQGANEQFF.